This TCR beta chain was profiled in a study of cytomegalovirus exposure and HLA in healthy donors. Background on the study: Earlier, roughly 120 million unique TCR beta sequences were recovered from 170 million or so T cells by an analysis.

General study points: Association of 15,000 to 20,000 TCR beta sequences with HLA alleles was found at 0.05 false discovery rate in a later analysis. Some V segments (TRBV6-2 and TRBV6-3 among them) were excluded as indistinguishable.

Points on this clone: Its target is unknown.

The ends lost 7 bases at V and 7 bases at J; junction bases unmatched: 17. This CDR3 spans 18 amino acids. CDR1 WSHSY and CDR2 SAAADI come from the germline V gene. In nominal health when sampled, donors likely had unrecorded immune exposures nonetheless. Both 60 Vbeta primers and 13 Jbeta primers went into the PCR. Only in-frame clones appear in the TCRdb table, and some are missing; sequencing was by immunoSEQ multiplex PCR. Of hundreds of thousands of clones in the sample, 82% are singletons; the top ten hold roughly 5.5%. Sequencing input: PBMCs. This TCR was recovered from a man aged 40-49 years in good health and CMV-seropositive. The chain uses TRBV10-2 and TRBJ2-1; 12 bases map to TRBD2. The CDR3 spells CASKRTLASGRGANEQFF. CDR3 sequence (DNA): TGCGCCAGCAAAAGGACCCTGGCTAGCGGGAGGGGGGCGAATGAGCAGTTCTTC.